This T cell receptor beta chain was sequenced for a study of siplizumab effects on memory and regulatory T cells. V was pared by 2 bases and J by 2 bases, with 13 bases between. Germline loops: CDR1 MDHEN, CDR2 SYDVKM. The CDR3 runs 16 residues. Study results and limitations: Major contributors to the alloresponse seemed to be naive T cells, which also appeared more diverse than memory cells. Siplizumab produced a significant reduction in alloreactive sequences that were traceable to unstimulated CD4+ memory cells.

Assay used: immunoSEQ multiplex PCR; TCRdb lists only in-frame clones, some missing. The profile shows about 69,000 clones, 75% to 90% of them singletons. Turning to this clone: Its antigen remains unidentified.

This sequence originates from a human donor in good health. The specimen sequenced was Tregs sorted from blood. The chain has TRBV28 and TRBJ2-1, with unresolved D. CDR3 DNA sequence: TGTGCCAGCAGTTTAAAGGTCTCTAAGACCTACAATGAGCAGTTCTTC. Its translation: CASSLKVSKTYNEQFF.